Listed below are T cell receptor beta chains from one sample, sequenced in a study of response to subunit inactivated influenza vaccine. A single record per CDR3 protein comes from TCRdb applying MiXCR to the RT-PCR reads. The data contain 280,000 or so distinct CDR3 sequences, roughly 22% of them singletons. This material consisted of PBMCs from blood, taken approximately 20 months after vaccination. All receptors derive from a man in his fifties or sixties who received an inactivated influenza vaccine. Each CDR3 is given without its conserved first and last residue.

v_call,cdr3_aa
TRBV6-2/TRBV6-3,ASRPGGYGYT
TRBV4-2,ASSQDIGTGELF
TRBV28,ASSFRDLGAQETQY
TRBV20-1,SAHKGRSTDTQY
TRBV12-3/TRBV12-4,ASATGGNQPQH
TRBV6-5,ASSYHDLSSYNEQF
TRBV30,AWSARPGHHWDEQF
TRBV12-3/TRBV12-4,ASTTAGASEAF
TRBV10-2,ASIEGPPQYHEQY
TRBV20-1,SASGGSRGRNYGYT
TRBV11-2,ASSSFTGTLGTEAF
TRBV15,ATSRPGLAGVGYNEQF
TRBV4-1,ASSQLLAKNTEAF
TRBV20-1,SASWARSSYEQY
TRBV13,ASSHRLAKNIQY
TRBV7-2,ASSLADTGNTIY
TRBV28,ASTLNGGLSEQF
TRBV19,ASSMQGINYGYT
TRBV6-6,ASRPGQGGDQPQH
TRBV20-1,SATPGNTEAF
TRBV28,ASSFSDRANYGYT
TRBV5-1,ASSRGTSGSYEQF
TRBV6-6,ASSPPSTGELF
TRBV19,ASSRTAANYGYT
TRBV4-3,ASSQDLGAGELF
TRBV7-9,ASSPPGQADSYEQY
TRBV20-1,SATAETQY
TRBV27,ASSPLGGGGQETQY
TRBV5-1,ASSLVGSRGDEQF
TRBV10-2,ASSAQVNQPQH
TRBV20-1,SASSRTLDNEQF
TRBV12-3/TRBV12-4,ASSLSGGQYNSPLH
TRBV14,ASSQSASRNTIY
TRBV5-1,ASSTGTGNEKLF
TRBV20-1,SASLAVSYNEQF
TRBV7-9,ASIEGPLVPPNEQY
TRBV29-1,SVDRGVEETQY
TRBV9,ASSAHPSNYGYT
TRBV20-1,SARVQGARTGELF
TRBV5-1,ASSLGPLSTNEKLF
TRBV14,ASSYGRAYT
TRBV12-3/TRBV12-4,ATRGRGQKEKLF